This T cell receptor beta chain emerged from a study of T cell responses to AZD1222 COVID-19 vaccine. Study conclusions and caveats: Reports indicate that nearly half of spike-specific TCRs are directed at unmutated variant regions. CD4 TCRs covered the whole spike, strongest at regions 160-218 and 743-854.

This CDR3 spans 13 amino acids. V shed 2 bases, J shed 9 bases, and the junction held 5 bases outside the gene matches. Generated by immunoSEQ multiplex PCR, the TCRdb table keeps only in-frame clones and is missing some. This sample has roughly 200,000 clones, with over 85% found just once. A note on this clone: Its antigen is as yet unknown.

The rearrangement joins TRBV12-3 or TRBV12-4 to TRBJ1-2; TRBD1 matches at 8 bases. The specimen comprised peripheral blood, sampled 28 days after the second dose of the MenACWY control vaccine. The source is an adult who received the MenACWY meningococcal vaccine as a control. Written as DNA, the CDR3 is TGTGCCAGCAGTTTAAGGGACAGGCCCAGCTACACCTTC. Encoded protein: CASSLRDRPSYTF.